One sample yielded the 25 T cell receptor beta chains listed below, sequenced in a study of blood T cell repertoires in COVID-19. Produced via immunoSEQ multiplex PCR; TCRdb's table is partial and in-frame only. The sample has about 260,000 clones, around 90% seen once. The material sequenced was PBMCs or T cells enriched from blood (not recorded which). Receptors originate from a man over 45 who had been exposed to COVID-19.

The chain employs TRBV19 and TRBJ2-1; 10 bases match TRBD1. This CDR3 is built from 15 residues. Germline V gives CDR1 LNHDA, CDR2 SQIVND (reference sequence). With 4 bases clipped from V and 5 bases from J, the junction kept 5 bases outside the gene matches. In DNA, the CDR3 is TGTGCCAGTAGTACTCCGGGACAGGGGAACAATGAGCAGTTCTTC. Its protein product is CASSTPGQGNNEQFF.

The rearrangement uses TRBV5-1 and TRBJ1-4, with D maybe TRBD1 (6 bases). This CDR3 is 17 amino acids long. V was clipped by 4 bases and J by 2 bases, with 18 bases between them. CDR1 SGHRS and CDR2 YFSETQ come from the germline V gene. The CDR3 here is CASSLGFGDTTNEKLFF. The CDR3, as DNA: TGCGCCAGCAGCCTAGGCTTCGGGGACACTACTAATGAAAAACTGTTTTTT.

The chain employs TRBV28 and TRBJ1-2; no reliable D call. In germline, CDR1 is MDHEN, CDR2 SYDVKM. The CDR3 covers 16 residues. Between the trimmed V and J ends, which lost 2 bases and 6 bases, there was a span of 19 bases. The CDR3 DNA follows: TGTGCCAGCAGTTTACCTCTCTCTGCGGGGATGGATGGCTACACCTTC. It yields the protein CASSLPLSAGMDGYTF.

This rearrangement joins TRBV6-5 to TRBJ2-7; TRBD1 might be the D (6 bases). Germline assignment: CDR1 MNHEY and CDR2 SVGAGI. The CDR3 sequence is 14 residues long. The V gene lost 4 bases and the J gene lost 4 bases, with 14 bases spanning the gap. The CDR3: CASSLGTNGYEQYV. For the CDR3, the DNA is TGTGCCAGCAGTTTAGGGACAAATGGTTACGAGCAGTACGTC.

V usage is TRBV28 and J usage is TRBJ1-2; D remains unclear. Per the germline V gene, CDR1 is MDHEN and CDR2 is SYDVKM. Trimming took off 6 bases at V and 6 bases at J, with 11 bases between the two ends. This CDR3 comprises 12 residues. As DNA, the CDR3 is TGTGCCAGCAGAACGGAGGGTCATGGCTACACCTTC. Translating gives CASRTEGHGYTF.

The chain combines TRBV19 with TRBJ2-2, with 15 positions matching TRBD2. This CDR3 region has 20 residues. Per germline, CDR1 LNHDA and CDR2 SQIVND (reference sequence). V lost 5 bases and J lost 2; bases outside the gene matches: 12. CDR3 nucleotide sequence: TGTGCCAGTAGTCCGCTCATACCGGGACTAGCGGGAGGTAACACCGGGGAGCTGTTTTTT. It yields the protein CASSPLIPGLAGGNTGELFF.

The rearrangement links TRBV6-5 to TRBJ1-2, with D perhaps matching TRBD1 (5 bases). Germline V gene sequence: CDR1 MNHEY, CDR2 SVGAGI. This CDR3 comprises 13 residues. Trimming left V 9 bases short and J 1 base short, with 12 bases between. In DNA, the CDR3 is TGTGCCAGTAGAAAACAGGTTAACTATGGCTACACCTTC. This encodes CASRKQVNYGYTF.

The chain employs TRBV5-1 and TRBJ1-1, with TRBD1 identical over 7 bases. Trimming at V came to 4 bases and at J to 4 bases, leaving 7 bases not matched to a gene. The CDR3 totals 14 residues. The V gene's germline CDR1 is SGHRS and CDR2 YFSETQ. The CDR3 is CASSQKSGGTEAFF. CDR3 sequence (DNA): TGCGCCAGCAGCCAGAAATCAGGGGGCACTGAAGCTTTCTTT. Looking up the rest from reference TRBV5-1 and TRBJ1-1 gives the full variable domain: KAGVTQTPRYLIKTRGQQVTLSCSPISGHRSVSWYQQTPGQGLQFLFEYFSETQRNKGNFPGRFSGRQFSNSRSEMNVSTLELGDSALYLCASSQKSGGTEAFFGQGTRLTVV.

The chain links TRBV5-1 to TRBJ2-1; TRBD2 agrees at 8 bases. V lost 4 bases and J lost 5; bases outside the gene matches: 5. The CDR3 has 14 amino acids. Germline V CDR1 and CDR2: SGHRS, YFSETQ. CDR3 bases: TGCGCCAGCAGCCCGGGGGGGAGGAACAATGAGCAGTTCTTC. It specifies CASSPGGRNNEQFF.

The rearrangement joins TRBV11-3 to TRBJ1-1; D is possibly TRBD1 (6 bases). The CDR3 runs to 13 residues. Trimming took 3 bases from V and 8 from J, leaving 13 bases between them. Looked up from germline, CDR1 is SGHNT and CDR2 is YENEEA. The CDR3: CASSLGTLGEAFF. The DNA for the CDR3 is TGTGCCAGCAGCTTGGGGACACTTGGGGAAGCTTTCTTT. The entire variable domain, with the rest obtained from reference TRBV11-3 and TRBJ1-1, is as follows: EAGVVQSPRYKIIEKKQPVAFWCNPISGHNTLYWYLQNLGQGPELLIRYENEEAVDDSQLPKDRFSAERLKGVDSTLKIQPAELGDSAVYLCASSLGTLGEAFFGQGTRLTVV.

CDR3 sequence: CASGVSSYNEQFF. The DNA of the CDR3 is TGTGCCAGTGGTGTGAGCTCCTACAATGAGCAGTTCTTC. The chain employs TRBV19 and TRBJ2-1; unclear D gene. Germline values: CDR1 LNHDA, CDR2 SQIVND (reference sequence). This CDR3 has 13 amino acids. V lost 8 bases, J lost 0 bases, and 8 bases lay in between.

CDR3 region: CASSIKGATDTQYF. CDR3 bases: TGTGCCAGCAGCATAAAGGGGGCCACAGATACGCAGTATTTT. The chain has TRBV28 and TRBJ2-3; the match to TRBD1 covers 7 bases. This CDR3 region has 14 residues. V trimming: 6 bases; J trimming: 2 bases; junction bases outside the gene matches: 5. Per germline, CDR1 MDHEN and CDR2 SYDVKM.

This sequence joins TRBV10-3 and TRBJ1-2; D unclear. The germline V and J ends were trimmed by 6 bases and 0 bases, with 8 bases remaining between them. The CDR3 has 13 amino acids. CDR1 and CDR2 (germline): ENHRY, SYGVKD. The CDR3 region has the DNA TGTGCCATCAGGACGGGTGCTAACTATGGCTACACCTTC. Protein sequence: CAIRTGANYGYTF.

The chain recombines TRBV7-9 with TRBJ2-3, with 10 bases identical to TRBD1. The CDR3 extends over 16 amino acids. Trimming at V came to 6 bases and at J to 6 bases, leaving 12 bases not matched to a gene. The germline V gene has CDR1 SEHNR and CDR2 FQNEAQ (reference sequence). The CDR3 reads CASSSRWDRGGDTQYF. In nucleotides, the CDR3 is TGTGCCAGCAGTTCCCGGTGGGACAGGGGAGGGGATACGCAGTATTTT.

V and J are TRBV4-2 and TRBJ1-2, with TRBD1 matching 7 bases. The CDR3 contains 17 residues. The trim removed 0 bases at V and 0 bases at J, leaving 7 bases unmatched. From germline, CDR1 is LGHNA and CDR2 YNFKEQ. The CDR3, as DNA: TGTGCCAGCAGCCAAGATTGGGGACAGCAAACTAACTATGGCTACACCTTC. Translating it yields CASSQDWGQQTNYGYTF.

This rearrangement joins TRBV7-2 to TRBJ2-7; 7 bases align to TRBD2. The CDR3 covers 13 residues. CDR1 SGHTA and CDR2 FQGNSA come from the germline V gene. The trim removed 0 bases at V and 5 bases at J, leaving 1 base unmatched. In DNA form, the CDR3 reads TGTGCCAGCAGCTTAGCGACTAGCCACGAGCAGTACGTC. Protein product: CASSLATSHEQYV.

The chain's CDR3 is CASSLLSPGVNTEAFF. CDR3 in DNA: TGTGCCAGCAGTTTACTCTCCCCGGGTGTGAACACTGAAGCTTTCTTT. The chain links TRBV27 to TRBJ1-1, with D uncertain. The CDR3 spans 16 residues. Trimming cost V 2 bases and J 0 bases, with 13 bases left between them. CDR1 and CDR2 (germline): MNHEY, SMNVEV (reference sequence).

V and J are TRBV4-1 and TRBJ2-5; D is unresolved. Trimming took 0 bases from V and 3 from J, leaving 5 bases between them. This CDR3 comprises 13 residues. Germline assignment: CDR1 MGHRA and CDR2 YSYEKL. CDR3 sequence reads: CASSQDAEETQYF. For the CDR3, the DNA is TGCGCCAGCAGCCAAGATGCAGAAGAGACCCAGTACTTC.

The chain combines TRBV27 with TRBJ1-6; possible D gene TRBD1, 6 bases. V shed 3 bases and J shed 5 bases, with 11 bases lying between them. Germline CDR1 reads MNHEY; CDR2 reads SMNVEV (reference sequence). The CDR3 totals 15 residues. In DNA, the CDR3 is TGTGCCAGCAGTTTTTTACAGGGTGATAATTCACCCCTCCACTTT. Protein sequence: CASSFLQGDNSPLHF.

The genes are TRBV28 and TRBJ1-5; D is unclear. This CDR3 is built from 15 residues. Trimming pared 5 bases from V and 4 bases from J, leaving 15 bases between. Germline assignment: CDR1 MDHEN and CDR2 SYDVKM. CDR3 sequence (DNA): TGTGCCAGCAGTGCCGGAGGAGGGAGGAATCAGCCCCAGCATTTT. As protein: CASSAGGGRNQPQHF.

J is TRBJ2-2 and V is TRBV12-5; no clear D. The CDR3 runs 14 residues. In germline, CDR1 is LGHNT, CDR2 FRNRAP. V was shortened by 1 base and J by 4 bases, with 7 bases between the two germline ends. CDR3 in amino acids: CASGLGSSTGELFF. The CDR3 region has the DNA TGTGCTAGTGGTTTGGGGAGCTCCACCGGGGAGCTGTTTTTT. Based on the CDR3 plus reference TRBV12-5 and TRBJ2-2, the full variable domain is DARVTQTPRHKVTEMGQEVTMRCQPILGHNTVFWYRQTMMQGLELLAYFRNRAPLDDSGMPKDRFSAEMPDATLATLKIQPSEPRDSAVYFCASGLGSSTGELFFGEGSRLTVL.

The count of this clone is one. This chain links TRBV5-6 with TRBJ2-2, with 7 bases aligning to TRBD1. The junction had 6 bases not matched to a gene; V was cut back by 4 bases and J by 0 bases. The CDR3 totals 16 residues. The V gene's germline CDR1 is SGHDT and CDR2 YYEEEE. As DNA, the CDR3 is TGTGCCAGCAGCGCCGGACAGGAGACGAACACCGGGGAGCTGTTTTTT. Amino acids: CASSAGQETNTGELFF.

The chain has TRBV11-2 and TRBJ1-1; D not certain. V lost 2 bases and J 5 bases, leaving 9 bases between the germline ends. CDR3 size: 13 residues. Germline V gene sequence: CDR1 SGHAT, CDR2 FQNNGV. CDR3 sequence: CASSLMRGTEAFF. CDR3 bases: TGTGCCAGCAGCTTAATGCGGGGTACTGAAGCTTTCTTT.

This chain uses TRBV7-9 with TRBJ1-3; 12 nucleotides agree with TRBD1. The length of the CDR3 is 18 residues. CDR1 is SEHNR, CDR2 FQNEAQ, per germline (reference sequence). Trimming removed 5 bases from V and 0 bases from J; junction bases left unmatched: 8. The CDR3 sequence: CASSPGTGGTYSGNTIYF. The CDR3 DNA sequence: TGTGCCAGCAGCCCCGGGACAGGGGGCACCTACTCTGGAAACACCATATATTTT.

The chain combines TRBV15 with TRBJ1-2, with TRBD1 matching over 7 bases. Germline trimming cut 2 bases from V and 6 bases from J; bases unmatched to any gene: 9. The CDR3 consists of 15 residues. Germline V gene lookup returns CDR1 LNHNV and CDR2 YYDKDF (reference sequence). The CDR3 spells CATSRRTGAPDGYTF. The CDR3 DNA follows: TGTGCCACCAGCAGACGTACAGGGGCCCCCGATGGCTACACCTTC.